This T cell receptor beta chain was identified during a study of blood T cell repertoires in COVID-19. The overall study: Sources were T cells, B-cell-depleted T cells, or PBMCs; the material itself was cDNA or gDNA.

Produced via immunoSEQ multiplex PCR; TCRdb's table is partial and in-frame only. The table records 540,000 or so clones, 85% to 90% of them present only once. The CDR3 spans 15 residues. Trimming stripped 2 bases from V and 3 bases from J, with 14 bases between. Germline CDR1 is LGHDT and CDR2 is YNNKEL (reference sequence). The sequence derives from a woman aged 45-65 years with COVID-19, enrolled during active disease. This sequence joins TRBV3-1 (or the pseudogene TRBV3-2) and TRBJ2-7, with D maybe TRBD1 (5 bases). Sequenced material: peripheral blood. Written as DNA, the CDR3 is TGTGCCAGCAGCCAACAGGGTAAGGGCTACTACGAGCAGTACTTC. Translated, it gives CASSQQGKGYYEQYF.